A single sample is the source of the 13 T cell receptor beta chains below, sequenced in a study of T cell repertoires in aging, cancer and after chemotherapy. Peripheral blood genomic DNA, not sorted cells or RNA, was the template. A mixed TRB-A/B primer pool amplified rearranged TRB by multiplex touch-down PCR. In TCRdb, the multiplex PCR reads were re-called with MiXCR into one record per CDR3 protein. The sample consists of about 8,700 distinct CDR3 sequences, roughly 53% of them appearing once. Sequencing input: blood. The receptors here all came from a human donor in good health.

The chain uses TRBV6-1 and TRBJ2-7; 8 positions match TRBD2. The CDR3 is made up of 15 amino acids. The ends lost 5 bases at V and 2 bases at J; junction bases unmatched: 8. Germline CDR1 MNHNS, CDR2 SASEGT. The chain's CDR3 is CASSYNSGSTYEQYF. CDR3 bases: TGTGCCAGCAGTTACAACAGCGGGAGTACCTACGAGCAGTACTTC.

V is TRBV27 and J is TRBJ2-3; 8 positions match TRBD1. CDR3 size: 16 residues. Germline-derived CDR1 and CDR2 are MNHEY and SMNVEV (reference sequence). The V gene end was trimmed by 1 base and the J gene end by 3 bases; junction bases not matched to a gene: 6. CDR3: CASSLYRQGATDTQYF. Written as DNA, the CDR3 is TGTGCCAGCAGTTTATATAGGCAGGGGGCAACAGATACGCAGTATTTT.

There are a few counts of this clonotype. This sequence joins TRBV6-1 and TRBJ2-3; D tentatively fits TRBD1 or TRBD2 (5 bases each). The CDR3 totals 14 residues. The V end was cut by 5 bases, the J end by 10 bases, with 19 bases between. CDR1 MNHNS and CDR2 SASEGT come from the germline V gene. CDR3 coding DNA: TGTGCCAGCAGTCCGGGACCTCCACCTAATGCGCAGTATTTT. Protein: CASSPGPPPNAQYF.

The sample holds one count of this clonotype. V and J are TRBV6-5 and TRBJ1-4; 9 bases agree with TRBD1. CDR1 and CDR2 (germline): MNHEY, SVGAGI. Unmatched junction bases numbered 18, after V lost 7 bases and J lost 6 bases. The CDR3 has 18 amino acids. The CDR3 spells CASILGGQGRDSDEKLFF. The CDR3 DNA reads TGTGCCAGCATTCTAGGCGGACAGGGGAGGGATTCGGATGAAAAACTGTTTTTT.

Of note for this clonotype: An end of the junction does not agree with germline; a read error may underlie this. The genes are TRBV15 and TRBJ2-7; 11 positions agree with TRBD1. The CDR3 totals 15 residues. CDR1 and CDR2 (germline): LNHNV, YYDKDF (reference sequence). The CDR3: CATSKGQGATYEKYF. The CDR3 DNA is TGTGCCACCAGCAAAGGACAGGGGGCAACCTACGAGAAGTACTTC.

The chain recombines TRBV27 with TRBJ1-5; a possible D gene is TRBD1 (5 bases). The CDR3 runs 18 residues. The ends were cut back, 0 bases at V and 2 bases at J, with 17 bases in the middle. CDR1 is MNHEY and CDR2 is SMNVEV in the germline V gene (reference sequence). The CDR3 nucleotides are TGTGCCAGCAGTTTATCGGGGGTCCCAGCCCTGCGCAATCAGCCCCAGCATTTT. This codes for CASSLSGVPALRNQPQHF.

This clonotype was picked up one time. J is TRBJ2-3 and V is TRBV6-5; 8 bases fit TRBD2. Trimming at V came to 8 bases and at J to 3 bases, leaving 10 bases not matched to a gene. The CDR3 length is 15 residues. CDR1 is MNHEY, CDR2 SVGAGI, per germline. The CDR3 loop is CASGPRERGTDTQYF. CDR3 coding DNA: TGTGCCAGCGGTCCGCGGGAGCGGGGGACAGATACGCAGTATTTT.

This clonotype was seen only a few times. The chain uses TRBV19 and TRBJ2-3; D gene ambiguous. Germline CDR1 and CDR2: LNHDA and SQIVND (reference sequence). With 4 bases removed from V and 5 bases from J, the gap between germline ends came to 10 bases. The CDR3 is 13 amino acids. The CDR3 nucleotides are TGTGCCAGTAGTACAAGCCCGGGAGATACGCAGTATTTT. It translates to CASSTSPGDTQYF. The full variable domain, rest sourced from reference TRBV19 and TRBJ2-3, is DGGITQSPKYLFRKEGQNVTLSCEQNLNHDAMYWYRQDPGQGLRLIYYSQIVNDFQKGDIAEGYSVSREKKESFPLTVTSAQKNPTAFYLCASSTSPGDTQYFGPGTRLTVL.

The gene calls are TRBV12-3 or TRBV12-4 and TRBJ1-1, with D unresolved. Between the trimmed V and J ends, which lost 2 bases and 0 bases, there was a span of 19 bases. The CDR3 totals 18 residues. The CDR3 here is CASSLIPWELHMNTEAFF. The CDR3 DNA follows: TGTGCCAGCAGTTTAATCCCTTGGGAATTACACATGAACACTGAAGCTTTCTTT.

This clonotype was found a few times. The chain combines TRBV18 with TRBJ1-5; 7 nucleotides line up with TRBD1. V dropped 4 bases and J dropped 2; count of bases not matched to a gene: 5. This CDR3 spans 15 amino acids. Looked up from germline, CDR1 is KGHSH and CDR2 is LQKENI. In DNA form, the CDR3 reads TGTGCCAGCTCACTACAGGGGATCGGCAATCAGCCCCAGCATTTT. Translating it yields CASSLQGIGNQPQHF.

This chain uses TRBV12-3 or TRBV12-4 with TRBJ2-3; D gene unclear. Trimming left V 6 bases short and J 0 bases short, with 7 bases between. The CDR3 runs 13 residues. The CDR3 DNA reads TGTGCCAGCAGGGCCGACAGCACAGATACGCAGTATTTT. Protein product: CASRADSTDTQYF.

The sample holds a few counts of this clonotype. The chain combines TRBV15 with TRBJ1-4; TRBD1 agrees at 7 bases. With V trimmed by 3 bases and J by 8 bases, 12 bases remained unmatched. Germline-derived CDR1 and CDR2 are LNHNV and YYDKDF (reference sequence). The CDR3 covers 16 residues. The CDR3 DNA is TGTGCCACCAGCAGTCTGGGGGACAGCGTATGGGAAAAACTGTTTTTT. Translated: CATSSLGDSVWEKLFF.

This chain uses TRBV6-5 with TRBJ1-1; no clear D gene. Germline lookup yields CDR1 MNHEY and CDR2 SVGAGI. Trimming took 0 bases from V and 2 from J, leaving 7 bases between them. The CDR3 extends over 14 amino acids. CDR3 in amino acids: CASSYSWINTEAFF. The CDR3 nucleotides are TGTGCCAGCAGTTACTCCTGGATAAACACTGAAGCTTTCTTT.